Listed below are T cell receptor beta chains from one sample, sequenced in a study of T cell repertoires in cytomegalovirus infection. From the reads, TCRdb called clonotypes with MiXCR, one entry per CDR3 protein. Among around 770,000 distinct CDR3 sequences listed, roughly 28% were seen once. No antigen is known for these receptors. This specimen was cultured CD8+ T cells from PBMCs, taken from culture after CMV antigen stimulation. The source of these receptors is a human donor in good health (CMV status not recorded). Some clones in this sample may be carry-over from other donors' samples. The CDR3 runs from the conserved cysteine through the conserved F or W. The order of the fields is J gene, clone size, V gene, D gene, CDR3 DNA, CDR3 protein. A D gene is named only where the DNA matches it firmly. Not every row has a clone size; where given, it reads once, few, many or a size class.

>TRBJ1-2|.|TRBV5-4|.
TGTGCCAGCAGCTTGGAAGCAACCGTCGCTAACTATGGCTACACCTTC
CASSLEATVANYGYTF
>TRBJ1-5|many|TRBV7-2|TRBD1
TGTGCCAGCAGCTTAAGCGTCCATATGACAGGGGTGGATCAGCCCCAGCATTTT
CASSLSVHMTGVDQPQHF
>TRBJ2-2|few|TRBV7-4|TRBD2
TGTGCCAGCAGCTTTAGCGGGGGGGAGAACACCGGGGAGCTGTTTTTT
CASSFSGGENTGELFF
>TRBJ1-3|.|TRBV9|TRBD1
TGTGCCAGCAGCGCCGGGACAGGGCTCTTCGTGGGAGGAAACACCATATATTTT
CASSAGTGLFVGGNTIYF
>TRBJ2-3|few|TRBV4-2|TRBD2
TGTGCCAGCAGCAACCGACAGGGGTGGAAAGAGGGACTAGCGAGGGATACGCAGTATTTT
CASSNRQGWKEGLARDTQYF
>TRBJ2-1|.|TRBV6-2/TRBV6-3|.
TGTGCCAGCAGTTACTCGTTTAACGGAAATGAGCAGTTCTTC
CASSYSFNGNEQFF
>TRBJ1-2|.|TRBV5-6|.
TGTGCCAGCAGCTCACGCGCTCCTGACTATGGCTACACCTTC
CASSSRAPDYGYTF
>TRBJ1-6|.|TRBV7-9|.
TGTGCCAGCAGCTTAGCGGAGGGCTATCCTTCCACCCTCCACTTT
CASSLAEGYPSTLHF
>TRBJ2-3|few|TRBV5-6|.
TGTGCCAGCGCCGGTAGCACAGATACGCAGTATTTT
CASAGSTDTQYF
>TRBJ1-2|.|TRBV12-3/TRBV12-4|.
TGTGCCAGCAGTTTAGGGTTACTACGGGGCTACACCTTC
CASSLGLLRGYTF
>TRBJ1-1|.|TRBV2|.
TGTGCCAGCAGGGGAGGAGGGGCGAGGACTGAAGCTTTCTTT
CASRGGGARTEAFF
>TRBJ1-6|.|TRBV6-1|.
TGTGCCAGCAGTCCCTGGGAGGCAGGAAGCAATTCACCCCTCCACTTT
CASSPWEAGSNSPLHF
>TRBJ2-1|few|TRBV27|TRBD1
TGTGCCAGCAGTGGGGGACAGCGTCCCATTGAGCAGTTCTTC
CASSGGQRPIEQFF
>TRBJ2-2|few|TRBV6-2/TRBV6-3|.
TGTGCCAGCATCACGACACTCCCTTACACCGGGGAGCTGTTTTTT
CASITTLPYTGELFF
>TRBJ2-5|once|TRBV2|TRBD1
TGTGCCAGCAGTGACGAACTGAACAGGGGAGAGACCCAGTACTTC
CASSDELNRGETQYF
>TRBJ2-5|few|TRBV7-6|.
TGTGCCAGCAGCTTAATTTCTCGAGGCCAAGAGACCCAGTACTTC
CASSLISRGQETQYF
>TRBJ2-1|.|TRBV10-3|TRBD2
TGTGCCATCGGGGCTAGCGGGGGTTCCCGCTCCTACAATGAGCAGTTCTTC
CAIGASGGSRSYNEQFF
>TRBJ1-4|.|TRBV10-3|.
TGTGCCATCAGTGAATCGGGGGGCGGTGAAAAACTGTTTTTT
CAISESGGGEKLFF
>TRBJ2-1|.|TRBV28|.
TGTGCCAGCAGTCGGGGGCAGTCGGAGCAGTTCTTC
CASSRGQSEQFF
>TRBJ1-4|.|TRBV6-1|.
TGTGCCAGCAGTCTCCTCGAAGGGGCCGGAGAAAAACTGTTTTTT
CASSLLEGAGEKLFF
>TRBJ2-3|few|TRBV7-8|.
TGTGCCAGCAGCTTAACGTTAGGGGGAGGGCGGGATACGCAGTATTTT
CASSLTLGGGRDTQYF
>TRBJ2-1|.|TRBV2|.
TGTGCCAGCAGTGAAGTCGAGGTCAATGAGCAGTTCTTC
CASSEVEVNEQFF
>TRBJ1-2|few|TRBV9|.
TGTGCCAGCAGTTACTACACCTTC
CASSYYTF
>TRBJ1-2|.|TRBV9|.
TGTGCCAGCAGGAATACTAACTATGGCTACACCTTC
CASRNTNYGYTF
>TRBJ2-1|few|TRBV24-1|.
TGTGCCACCGCGACAGGCGAGTCCTACAATGAGCAGTTCTTC
CATATGESYNEQFF
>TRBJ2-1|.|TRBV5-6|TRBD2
TGTGCCAGCAGCTTCACCACCGGGACTAGCGGTTACAATGAGCAGTTCTTC
CASSFTTGTSGYNEQFF
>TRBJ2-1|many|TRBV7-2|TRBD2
TGTGCCAGCAGCTTAGAGTTGGTGGGGGGGAGCAATGAGCAGTTCTTC
CASSLELVGGSNEQFF
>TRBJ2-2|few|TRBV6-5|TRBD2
TGTGCCAGCAGAGCCCGGACTAGCGGGGGTGCCGGGGAGCTGTTTTTT
CASRARTSGGAGELFF